One and the same sample provided the 8 T cell receptor beta chains below, sequenced in a study of T cells after yellow fever vaccination. TCRdb reprocessed the 5' RACE reads with MiXCR, giving one entry per CDR3 protein. The sample shows fewer than 450,000 distinct CDR3 sequences, 3% to 4.5% of them seen only once. The sample was PBMCs, taken 5 days after the yellow fever booster vaccination. The source is a man younger than 30 who received the YFV17D yellow fever vaccine.

The chain links TRBV11-1 to TRBJ2-1; 11 bases line up with TRBD2. V dropped 1 base and J dropped 6; count of bases not matched to a gene: 5. Germline V gene data show CDR1 as SGHAT and CDR2 as FQDESV (reference sequence). The CDR3 spans 16 residues. This CDR3 is CASSLELAGGRNEQFF. For the CDR3, the DNA is TGTGCCAGCAGCTTAGAATTAGCGGGGGGGCGCAATGAGCAGTTCTTC.

This clonotype occurred a few times. The chain uses TRBV4-1 and TRBJ2-2; D ambiguous. Trimming stripped 1 base from V and 2 bases from J, with 5 bases between. The CDR3 sequence is 14 residues long. Germline lookup yields CDR1 MGHRA and CDR2 YSYEKL. The CDR3 region has the DNA TGCGCCAGCAGCCAAGGACGAAACACCGGGGAGCTGTTTTTT. This translates into CASSQGRNTGELFF.

The chain joins TRBV5-5 to TRBJ2-3; a possible D gene is TRBD1 (6 bases). Per germline, CDR1 SGHKS and CDR2 YYEKEE (reference sequence). This CDR3 is built from 16 residues. V was pared by 0 bases and J by 2 bases, with 13 bases between. The CDR3 region has the DNA TGTGCCAGCAGCTTGGCCCCAGGGGCGTCCACAGATACGCAGTATTTT. The encoded protein is CASSLAPGASTDTQYF.

This clonotype turned up a few times. The chain employs TRBV4-1 and TRBJ1-5; D is unclear. The CDR3 is 16 amino acids. Germline V lookup: CDR1 MGHRA, CDR2 YSYEKL. Trimming cost V 1 base and J 6 bases, with 16 bases left between them. CDR3 region: CASSQVDRVVGQPQHF. The CDR3 nucleotides are TGCGCCAGCAGCCAAGTTGATAGGGTGGTCGGTCAGCCCCAGCATTTT.

This clonotype was seen repeatedly, ten times or more. V and J are TRBV5-1 and TRBJ2-1; perhaps TRBD2 as D (6 bases). Germline V gives CDR1 SGHRS, CDR2 YFSETQ. Between the trimmed V and J ends, which lost 4 bases and 9 bases, there was a span of 17 bases. The CDR3 is 14 amino acids. The CDR3 coding sequence is TGCGCCAGCAGCCTCCGGGAGCCGGTCGGTGAGCAGTTCTTC. The encoded protein is CASSLREPVGEQFF. Variable domain in full (rest from reference TRBV5-1 and TRBJ2-1): KAGVTQTPRYLIKTRGQQVTLSCSPISGHRSVSWYQQTPGQGLQFLFEYFSETQRNKGNFPGRFSGRQFSNSRSEMNVSTLELGDSALYLCASSLREPVGEQFFGPGTRLTVL.

The chain employs TRBV18 and TRBJ2-5; TRBD1 matches at 10 bases. The CDR3 runs 15 residues. The trim removed 3 bases at V and 3 bases at J, leaving 4 bases unmatched. CDR1 is KGHSH and CDR2 is LQKENI in the germline V gene. This CDR3 reads CASSPGQGVEETQYF. The CDR3 bases are TGTGCCAGCTCACCCGGACAGGGGGTAGAAGAGACCCAGTACTTC.

The genes are TRBV6-5 and TRBJ1-5; D call uncertain. V was trimmed by 5 bases and J by 6 bases, leaving 11 bases between them. The germline gives CDR1 MNHEY, CDR2 SVGAGI. CDR3 length equals 13 residues. In DNA, the CDR3 is TGTGCCAGCAGTGCAAGGGAGGCTCAGCCCCAGCATTTT. Translation: CASSAREAQPQHF.

This clonotype was counted only a few times. For the CDR3, the DNA is TGTGCCAGCAGCCCAAGGGCAGGGCTTGGTGATACGCAGTATTTT. Translating gives CASSPRAGLGDTQYF. The chain employs TRBV11-3 and TRBJ2-3, with D perhaps matching TRBD1 (5 bases). Trimming took 5 bases from V and 6 from J, leaving 18 bases between them. The CDR3 is 15 amino acids. From germline, CDR1 is SGHNT and CDR2 YENEEA.